The 5 T cell receptor beta chains in this list originate from one sample, sequenced in a study of patients and donors after allogeneic stem cell transplantation. TCRdb recomputed calls from the RT-PCR reads with MiXCR, one row per CDR3 protein. Of roughly 41,000 distinct CDR3 sequences listed, about 30% are singletons. Material for sequencing was blood, either unsorted or a sorted T cell fraction (not recorded which). These receptors were taken from a human donor who was either an allogeneic HSCT recipient or a stem cell or donor lymphocyte infusion donor (not recorded which). It is not recorded whose cells these are; they may come from a transplant donor.

This clonotype has more than one count but fewer than ten. This chain connects TRBV7-3 to TRBJ2-3; D is possibly TRBD2 (6 bases). CDR1 is SGHTA, CDR2 FQGTGA, per germline. The CDR3 spans 15 residues. With 6 bases removed from V and 1 base from J, the gap between germline ends came to 14 bases. The DNA for the CDR3 is TGTGCCAGCAGTTTTAAGTGGGGGGGCACAGATACGCAGTATTTT. Its translation: CASSFKWGGTDTQYF.

V usage is TRBV7-2 and J usage is TRBJ2-5; 10 bases map to TRBD2. The germline V gene has CDR1 SGHTA and CDR2 FQGNSA. V lost 1 base to trimming and J lost 4 bases; unmatched junction nucleotides: 6. The CDR3 length is 16 residues. The CDR3 loop reads CASSLVGLAGGETQYF. The CDR3 DNA sequence: TGTGCCAGCAGCTTAGTAGGTTTAGCGGGAGGAGAGACCCAGTACTTC. The entire variable domain, with the rest obtained from reference TRBV7-2 and TRBJ2-5, is as follows: GAGVSQSPSNKVTEKGKDVELRCDPISGHTALYWYRQSLGQGLEFLIYFQGNSAPDKSGLPSDRFSAERTGGSVSTLTIQRTQQEDSAVYLCASSLVGLAGGETQYFGPGTRLLVL.

V and J are TRBV5-1 and TRBJ2-2; D is unresolved. Germline V gene data show CDR1 as SGHRS and CDR2 as YFSETQ. V lost 4 bases and J 0 bases, leaving 10 bases between the germline ends. The CDR3 is made up of 15 amino acids. The CDR3 reads CASSQGPANTGELFF. The CDR3 nucleotides read TGCGCCAGCAGCCAAGGACCCGCGAACACCGGGGAGCTGTTTTTT.

The V and J genes are TRBV12-3 or TRBV12-4 and TRBJ2-4; 12 nucleotides align to TRBD2. CDR3 length: 16 amino acids. The junction had 5 bases not matched to a gene; V was cut back by 5 bases and J by 3 bases. The CDR3 region is CASSIRTSGIKNIQYF. Here the CDR3 DNA reads TGTGCCAGCAGTATCCGGACTAGCGGGATCAAAAACATTCAGTACTTC.

Only a few counts were recorded for this clonotype. V and J are TRBV5-6 and TRBJ1-4; no firm D call. Trimming removed 0 bases from V and 4 bases from J, with 7 bases in between. There are 14 residues in the CDR3. Germline-derived CDR1 and CDR2 are SGHDT and YYEEEE. Here the CDR3 reads CASSLEHFNEKLFF. The CDR3 DNA reads TGTGCCAGCAGCTTGGAACACTTTAATGAAAAACTGTTTTTT.